This TCR beta chain was identified in a study of T cell repertoires in cytomegalovirus infection. About the study: Shared public TCR beta signatures pointed to both CMV infection and a matching HLA type. Study findings and constraints: The ex vivo response showed dominance by HLA-C-restricted CMV-specific TCR beta clonotypes. Cumulative public TCR beta family frequency identified carriers of CMV plus the relevant HLA.

This clonotype was observed many times. Its specificity is unknown. The junction had 6 bases not matched to a gene; V was cut back by 4 bases and J by 13 bases. Germline lookup yields CDR1 MDHEN and CDR2 SYDVKM. The CDR3 is made up of 12 amino acids. TCRdb itself ran the reads through MiXCR, one entry per CDR3 protein. In the table there are some 300,000 distinct CDR3 sequences, roughly a tenth of which are singletons. The sequence came from a human donor in good health (CMV status not recorded). Some clones in this sample may be carry-over from other donors' samples. This chain connects TRBV28 to TRBJ2-1, with 8 bases fitting TRBD1. The source material was PBMCs. The CDR3 DNA reads as TGTGCCAGCAGTTCACCTGACAGGGGTCAGTTCTTC. It translates to CASSSPDRGQFF.